These 20 T cell receptor beta chains were sequenced from one sample in a study of early T cells in non-severe SARS-CoV-2 infection. TCRdb redid the calling of the 5' RACE reads with MiXCR, one entry per CDR3 protein. The table has about 29,000 distinct CDR3 sequences, more than 4% seen once. The sequenced material came from whole blood. These TCRs come from an adult who was a healthcare worker with PCR-confirmed SARS-CoV-2 infection or an uninfected control (not recorded which).

This clonotype was observed many times. The chain combines TRBV11-2 with TRBJ1-6; 7 bases match TRBD1. Germline V CDR1 and CDR2: SGHAT, FQNNGV. Trimming took 4 bases from V and 2 from J; bases not matched to a gene: 5. The length of the CDR3 is 16 residues. The DNA of the CDR3 is TGTGCCAGCAGCTCGACAGGGATCACCTATAATTCACCCCTCCACTTT. Amino acid sequence: CASSSTGITYNSPLHF.

This clonotype came up many times. The CDR3 is CASSQPGINSYNEQFF. The CDR3 nucleotides are TGTGCCAGCAGCCAACCCGGGATAAACTCCTACAATGAGCAGTTCTTC. This chain connects TRBV14 to TRBJ2-1; possible D gene TRBD2, 5 bases. V lost 2 bases, J lost 0 bases, and 11 bases lay in between. The CDR3 loop spans 16 amino acids. CDR1 is SGHDN and CDR2 is FVKESK in the germline V gene. The complete variable domain, with remaining parts taken from reference TRBV14 and TRBJ2-1, reads EAGVTQFPSHSVIEKGQTVTLRCDPISGHDNLYWYRRVMGKEIKFLLHFVKESKQDESGMPNNRFLAERTGGTYSTLKVQPAELEDSGVYFCASSQPGINSYNEQFFGPGTRLTVL.

This clonotype was detected ten times or more. This sequence joins TRBV6-6 and TRBJ1-1; no clear D. V lost 2 bases to trimming and J lost 8 bases, with 9 bases between them. The CDR3 covers 12 residues. Germline assignment: CDR1 MNHNY and CDR2 SVGAGI (reference sequence). DNA for the CDR3: TGTGCCAGCAGTTACAAGGAGGAGGAAGCTTTCTTT. As protein: CASSYKEEEAFF.

The V and J genes are TRBV11-2 and TRBJ2-1, with D perhaps matching TRBD1 or TRBD2 (6 bases each). The ends were cut back, 5 bases at V and 4 bases at J, with 21 bases in the middle. CDR3 length: 17 residues. Germline V gene data show CDR1 as SGHAT and CDR2 as FQNNGV. The CDR3 spells CASSPLHAGGAYNEQFF. Written as DNA, the CDR3 is TGTGCCAGCAGCCCACTACATGCCGGGGGCGCATACAATGAGCAGTTCTTC.

This chain uses TRBV12-3 or TRBV12-4 with TRBJ1-5, with a weak D call TRBD1 (6 bases). V was pared by 3 bases and J by 0 bases, with 9 bases between. The length of the CDR3 is 15 residues. The CDR3 reads CASSFWGASNQPQHF. CDR3 in DNA: TGTGCCAGCAGTTTTTGGGGGGCTAGCAATCAGCCCCAGCATTTT.

The V call is TRBV7-2, the J call TRBJ2-2, with a weak D call TRBD2 (5 bases). There are 16 residues in the CDR3. The ends were cut back, 1 base at V and 3 bases at J, with 12 bases in the middle. Germline V gene lookup returns CDR1 SGHTA and CDR2 FQGNSA. The CDR3 is CASSLEGGRHTGELFF. CDR3 in DNA: TGTGCCAGCAGCTTAGAAGGCGGGCGGCACACCGGGGAGCTGTTTTTT.

This clonotype occurred many times. The gene calls are TRBV10-3 and TRBJ2-7; TRBD2 matches 7 bases. After removal of 0 bases from V and 0 bases from J, the junction contained 5 bases not matched to a gene. From germline, CDR1 is ENHRY and CDR2 SYGVKD. The CDR3 has 16 amino acids. The DNA for the CDR3 is TGTGCCATCAGTGAGTCGGGAGGGCCAAGCTCCTACGAGCAGTACTTC. Its translation is CAISESGGPSSYEQYF.

This clonotype appeared many times. Here the CDR3 reads CASSSWTASSPLHF. The CDR3, as DNA: TGTGCCAGCAGTTCTTGGACAGCCAGTTCACCCCTCCACTTT. This chain uses TRBV6-5 with TRBJ1-6; tentative D call: TRBD1 (6 bases). The V gene lost 4 bases and the J gene lost 9 bases, with 13 bases spanning the gap. The CDR3 has 14 residues. CDR1 is MNHEY and CDR2 is SVGAGI in the germline V gene.

By its share, this clonotype is medium-sized (0.01 to 0.1%). The CDR3 DNA reads as TGTGCCAGCAGCCTAACGGGCGGAAGCACAGATACGCAGTATTTT. It encodes CASSLTGGSTDTQYF. V usage is TRBV28 and J usage is TRBJ2-3; D is uncertain. V lost 6 bases and J lost 0, with 13 bases in between. This CDR3 spans 15 amino acids. In germline, CDR1 is MDHEN, CDR2 SYDVKM.

The table lists this clonotype with many counts. In DNA, the CDR3 is TGCAGCGTTGGGCATGATGAGCAGTTCTTC. It is translated as CSVGHDEQFF. The rearrangement uses TRBV29-1 and TRBJ2-1; D is unclear. Trimming cost V 4 bases and J 8 bases, with 6 bases left between them. CDR1 SQVTM and CDR2 ANQGSEA come from the germline V gene. The CDR3 covers 10 residues.

This clonotype occurred a few times. J is TRBJ2-7 and V is TRBV9; the match to TRBD2 covers 10 bases. The trim removed 0 bases at V and 9 bases at J, leaving 6 bases unmatched. There are 14 residues in the CDR3. CDR1 is SGDLS and CDR2 is YYNGEE in the germline V gene. CDR3 residues: CASSVGSASGGQYF. The CDR3 DNA reads as TGTGCCAGCAGCGTAGGATCGGCTAGCGGGGGGCAGTACTTC.

The V and J genes are TRBV10-2 and TRBJ2-2; no clear D. The CDR3 is made up of 16 amino acids. CDR1 and CDR2 from the germline V gene are WSHSY and SAAADI. Trimming took off 0 bases at V and 7 bases at J, with 15 bases between the two ends. CDR3: CASSESGKGRGGELFF. CDR3 nucleotide sequence: TGCGCCAGCAGTGAGTCGGGAAAAGGGCGAGGCGGGGAGCTGTTTTTT.

This clonotype has at least ten counts. The chain combines TRBV7-2 with TRBJ1-4; D might be TRBD1 (5 bases). Germline V CDR1 and CDR2: SGHTA, FQGNSA. The CDR3 spans 14 residues. The germline V and J ends were trimmed by 1 base and 8 bases, with 11 bases remaining between them. This chain's CDR3 is CASSLDWGDEKLFF. The CDR3, as DNA: TGTGCCAGCAGCTTAGATTGGGGGGACGAAAAACTGTTTTTT.

This clonotype was seen many times. V and J are TRBV18 and TRBJ1-1; D gene unclear. Germline CDR1 KGHSH, CDR2 LQKENI. V was trimmed by 3 bases and J by 1 base, leaving 6 bases between them. This CDR3 is 13 amino acids long. CDR3 coding DNA: TGTGCCAGCTCACCCTACAGGAACACTGAAGCTTTCTTT. It translates to CASSPYRNTEAFF.

This clonotype has ten or more counts. The J gene is TRBJ2-3, the V gene TRBV6-6, with D maybe TRBD1 (5 bases). The V and J ends lost 8 bases and 3 bases respectively, with 18 bases between them. The CDR3 loop spans 15 amino acids. Per the germline V gene, CDR1 is MNHNY and CDR2 is SVGAGI (reference sequence). This CDR3 reads CASQGFLLPTDTQYF. The CDR3 DNA reads as TGTGCCAGCCAGGGCTTCCTTCTCCCAACAGATACGCAGTATTTT.

This clonotype was picked up a small number of times. J is TRBJ2-1 and V is TRBV12-2; the listed D gene, TRBD1, was not tested against the DNA. TRBV12-2 is a pseudogene locus. CDR3 length: 15 amino acids. The DNA for the CDR3 is TGTGCAAGTCGCCAAACGACAGGCGCCTACAATGAGCAGTTCTTC. This gives the protein CASRQTTGAYNEQFF.

The rearrangement uses TRBV5-1 and TRBJ2-1, with TRBD2 matching over 7 bases. From germline, CDR1 is SGHRS and CDR2 YFSETQ. This CDR3 has 15 residues. V shed 0 bases and J 8 bases; nucleotides not matched to a gene: 8. CDR3 sequence (DNA): TGCGCCAGCAGCTTGGAAGGACTAGATCTCGATGAGCAGTTCTTC. It is translated as CASSLEGLDLDEQFF.

This clonotype was seen repeatedly, ten times or more. The V and J genes are TRBV7-2 and TRBJ1-6; TRBD1 matches 7 bases. The germline gives CDR1 SGHTA, CDR2 FQGNSA. J lost 12 bases, V lost 4 bases, and 9 bases had no gene match. The CDR3 covers 14 residues. CDR3: CASSSRTGMIPLHF. CDR3 in DNA: TGTGCCAGCAGCTCCCGGACAGGCATGATACCCCTCCACTTT.

This clonotype appeared many times. This chain uses TRBV11-1 with TRBJ2-2; TRBD1 agrees at 11 bases. This CDR3 has 16 amino acids. The germline CDR1 and CDR2 sequences are SGHAT and FQDESV (reference sequence). Trimming removed 3 bases from V and 6 bases from J; junction bases left unmatched: 6. In DNA form, the CDR3 reads TGTGCCAGCAGCTTTCACCGGGACAGGGGGGCCGGGGAGCTGTTTTTT. Translated, it gives CASSFHRDRGAGELFF.

This clonotype appeared many times. V and J are TRBV4-2 and TRBJ2-2; possibly TRBD2 for D (6 bases). Germline CDR1 LGHNA, CDR2 YNFKEQ. With 1 base removed from V and 9 bases from J, the gap between germline ends came to 9 bases. The CDR3 extends over 13 amino acids. CDR3 region: CASSQVGGRELFF. The CDR3 bases are TGTGCCAGCAGCCAAGTGGGGGGACGGGAGCTGTTTTTT.